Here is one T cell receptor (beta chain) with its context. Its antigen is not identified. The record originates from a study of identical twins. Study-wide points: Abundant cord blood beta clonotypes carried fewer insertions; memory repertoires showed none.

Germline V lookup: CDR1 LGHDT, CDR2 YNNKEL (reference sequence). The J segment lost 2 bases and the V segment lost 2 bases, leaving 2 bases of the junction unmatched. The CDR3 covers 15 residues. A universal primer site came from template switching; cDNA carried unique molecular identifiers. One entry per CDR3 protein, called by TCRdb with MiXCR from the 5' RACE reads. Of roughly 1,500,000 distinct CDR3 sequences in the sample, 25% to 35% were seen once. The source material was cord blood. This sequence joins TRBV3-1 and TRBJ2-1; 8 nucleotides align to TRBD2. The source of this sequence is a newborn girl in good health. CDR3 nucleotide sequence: TGTGCCAGCAGCCAACGGCGGGGGGCCTACAATGAGCAGTTCTTC. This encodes CASSQRRGAYNEQFF.